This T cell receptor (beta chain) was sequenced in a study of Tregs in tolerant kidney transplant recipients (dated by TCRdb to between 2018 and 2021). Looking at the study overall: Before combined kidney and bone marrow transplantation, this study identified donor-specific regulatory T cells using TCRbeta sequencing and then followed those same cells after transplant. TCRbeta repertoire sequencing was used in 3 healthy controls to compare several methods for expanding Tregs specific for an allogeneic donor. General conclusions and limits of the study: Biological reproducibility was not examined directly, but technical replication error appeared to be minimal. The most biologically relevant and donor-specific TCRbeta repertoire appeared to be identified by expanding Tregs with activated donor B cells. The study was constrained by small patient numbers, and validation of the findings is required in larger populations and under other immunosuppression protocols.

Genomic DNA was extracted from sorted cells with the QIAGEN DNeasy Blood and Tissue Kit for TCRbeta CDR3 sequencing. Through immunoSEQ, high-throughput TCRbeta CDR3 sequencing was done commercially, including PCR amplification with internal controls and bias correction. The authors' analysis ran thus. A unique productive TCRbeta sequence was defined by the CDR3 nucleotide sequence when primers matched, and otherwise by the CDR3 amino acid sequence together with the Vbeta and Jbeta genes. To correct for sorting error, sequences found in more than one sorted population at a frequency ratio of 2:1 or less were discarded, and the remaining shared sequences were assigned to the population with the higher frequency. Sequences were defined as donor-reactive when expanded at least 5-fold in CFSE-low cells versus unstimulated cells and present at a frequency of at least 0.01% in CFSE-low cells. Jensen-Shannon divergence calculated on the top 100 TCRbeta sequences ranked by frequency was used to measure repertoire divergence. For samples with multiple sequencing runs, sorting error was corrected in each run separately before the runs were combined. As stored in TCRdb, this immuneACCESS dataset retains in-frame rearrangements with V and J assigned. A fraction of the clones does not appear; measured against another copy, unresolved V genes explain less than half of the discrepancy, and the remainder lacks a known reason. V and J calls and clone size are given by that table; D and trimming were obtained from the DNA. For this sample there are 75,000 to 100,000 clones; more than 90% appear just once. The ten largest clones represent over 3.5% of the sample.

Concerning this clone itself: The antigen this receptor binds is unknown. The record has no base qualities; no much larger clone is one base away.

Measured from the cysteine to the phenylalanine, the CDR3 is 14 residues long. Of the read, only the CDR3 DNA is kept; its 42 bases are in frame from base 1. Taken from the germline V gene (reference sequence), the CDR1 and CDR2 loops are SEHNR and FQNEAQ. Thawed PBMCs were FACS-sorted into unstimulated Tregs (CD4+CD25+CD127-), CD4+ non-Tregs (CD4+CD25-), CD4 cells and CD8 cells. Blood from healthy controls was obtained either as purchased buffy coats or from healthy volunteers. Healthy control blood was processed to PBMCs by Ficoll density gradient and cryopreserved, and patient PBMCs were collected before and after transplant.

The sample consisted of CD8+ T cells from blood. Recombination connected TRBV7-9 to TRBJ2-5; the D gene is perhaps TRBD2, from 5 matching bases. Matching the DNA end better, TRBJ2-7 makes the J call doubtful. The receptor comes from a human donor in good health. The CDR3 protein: CASSFITEGYEQYF. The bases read TGTGCCAGCAGCTTTATCACAGAGGGCTACGAGCAGTACTTC.